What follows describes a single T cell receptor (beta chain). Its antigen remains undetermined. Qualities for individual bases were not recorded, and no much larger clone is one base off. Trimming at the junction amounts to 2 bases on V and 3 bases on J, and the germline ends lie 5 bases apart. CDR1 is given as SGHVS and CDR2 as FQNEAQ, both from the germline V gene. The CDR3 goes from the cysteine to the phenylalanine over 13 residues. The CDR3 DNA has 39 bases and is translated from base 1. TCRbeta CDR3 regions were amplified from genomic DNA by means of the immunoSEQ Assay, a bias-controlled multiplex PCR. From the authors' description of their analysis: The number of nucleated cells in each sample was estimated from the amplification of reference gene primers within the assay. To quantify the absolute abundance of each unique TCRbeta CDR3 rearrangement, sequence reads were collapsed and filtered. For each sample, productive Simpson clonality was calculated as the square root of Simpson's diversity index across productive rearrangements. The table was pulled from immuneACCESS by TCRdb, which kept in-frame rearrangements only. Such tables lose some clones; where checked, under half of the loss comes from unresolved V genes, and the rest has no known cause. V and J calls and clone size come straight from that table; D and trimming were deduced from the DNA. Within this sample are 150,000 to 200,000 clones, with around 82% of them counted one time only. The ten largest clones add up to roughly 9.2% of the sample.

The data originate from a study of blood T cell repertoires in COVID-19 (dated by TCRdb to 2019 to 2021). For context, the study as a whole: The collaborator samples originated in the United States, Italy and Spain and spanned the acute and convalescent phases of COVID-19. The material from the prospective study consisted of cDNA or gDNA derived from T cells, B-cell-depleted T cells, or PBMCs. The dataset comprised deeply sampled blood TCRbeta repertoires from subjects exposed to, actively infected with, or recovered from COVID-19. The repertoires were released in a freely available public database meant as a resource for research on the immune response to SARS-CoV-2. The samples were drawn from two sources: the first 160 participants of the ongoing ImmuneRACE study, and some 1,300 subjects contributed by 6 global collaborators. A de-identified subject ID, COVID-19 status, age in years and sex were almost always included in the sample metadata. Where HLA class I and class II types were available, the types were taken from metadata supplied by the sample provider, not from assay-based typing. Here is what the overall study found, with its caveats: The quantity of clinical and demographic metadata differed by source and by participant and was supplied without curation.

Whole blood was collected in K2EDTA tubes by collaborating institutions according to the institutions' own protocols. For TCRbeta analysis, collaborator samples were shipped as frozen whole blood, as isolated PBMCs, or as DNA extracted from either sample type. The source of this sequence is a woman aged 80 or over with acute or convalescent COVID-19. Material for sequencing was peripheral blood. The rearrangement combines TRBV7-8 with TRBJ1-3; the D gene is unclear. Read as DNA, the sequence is TGTGCCAGCAGCTTACTCAGTGGAAACACCATATATTTT. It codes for CASSLLSGNTIYF.